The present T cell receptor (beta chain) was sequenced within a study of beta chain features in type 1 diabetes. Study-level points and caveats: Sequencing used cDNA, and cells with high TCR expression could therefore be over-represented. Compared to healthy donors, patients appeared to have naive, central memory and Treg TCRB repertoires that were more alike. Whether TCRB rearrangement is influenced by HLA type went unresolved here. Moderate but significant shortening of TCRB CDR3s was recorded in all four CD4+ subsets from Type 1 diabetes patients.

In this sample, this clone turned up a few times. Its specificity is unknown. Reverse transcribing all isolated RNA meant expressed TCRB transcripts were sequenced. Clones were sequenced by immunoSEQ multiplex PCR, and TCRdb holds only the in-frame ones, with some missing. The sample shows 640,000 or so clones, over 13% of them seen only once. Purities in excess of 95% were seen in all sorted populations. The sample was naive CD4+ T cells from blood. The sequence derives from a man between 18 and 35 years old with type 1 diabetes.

CDR3 amino acids: CSVDLAGTFYGYTF. The CDR3 nucleotides are TGCAGCGTTGATCTGGCAGGTACCTTCTATGGCTACACCTTC. V usage is TRBV29-1 and J usage is TRBJ1-2, with no clear D. This CDR3 has 14 residues. V was shortened by 3 bases and J by 4 bases, with 15 bases between the two germline ends. Germline V CDR1 and CDR2: SQVTM, ANQGSEA.